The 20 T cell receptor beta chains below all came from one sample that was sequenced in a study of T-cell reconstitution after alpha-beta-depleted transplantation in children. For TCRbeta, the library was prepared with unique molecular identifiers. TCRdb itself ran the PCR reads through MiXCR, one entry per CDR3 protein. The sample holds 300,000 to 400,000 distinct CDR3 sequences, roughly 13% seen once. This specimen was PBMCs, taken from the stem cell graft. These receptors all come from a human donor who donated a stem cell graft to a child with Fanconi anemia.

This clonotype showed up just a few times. CDR3 DNA: TGTGCCAGCAGTTACGCAGACTCGAACACTGAAGCTTTCTTT. Encoded protein: CASSYADSNTEAFF. The gene calls are TRBV6-5 and TRBJ1-1, with no clear D. From germline, CDR1 is MNHEY and CDR2 SVGAGI. The CDR3 is made up of 14 amino acids. Trimming left V 2 bases short and J 1 base short, with 8 bases between.

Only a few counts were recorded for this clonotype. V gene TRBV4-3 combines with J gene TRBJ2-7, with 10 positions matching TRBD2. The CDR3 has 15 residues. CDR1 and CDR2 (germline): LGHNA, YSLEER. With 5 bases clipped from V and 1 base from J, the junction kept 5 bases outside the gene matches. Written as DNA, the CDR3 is TGCGCCAGCAGCTCCGGGACTAGCGCTTCCTACGAGCAGTACTTC. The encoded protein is CASSSGTSASYEQYF.

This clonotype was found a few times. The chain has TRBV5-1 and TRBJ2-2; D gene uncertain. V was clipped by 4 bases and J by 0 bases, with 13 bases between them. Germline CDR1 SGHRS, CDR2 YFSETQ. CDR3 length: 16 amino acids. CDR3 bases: TGCGCCAGCAGCGATCTCGGGTTGGCGAACACCGGGGAGCTGTTTTTT. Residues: CASSDLGLANTGELFF.

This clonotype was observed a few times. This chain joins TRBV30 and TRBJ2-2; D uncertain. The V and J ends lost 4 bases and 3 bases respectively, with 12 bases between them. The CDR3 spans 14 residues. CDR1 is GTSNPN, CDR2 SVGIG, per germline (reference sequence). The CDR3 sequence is CAWKSWFDTGELFF. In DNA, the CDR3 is TGTGCCTGGAAGTCCTGGTTCGACACCGGGGAGCTGTTTTTT. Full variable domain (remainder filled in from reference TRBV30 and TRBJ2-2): SQTIHQWPATLVQPVGSPLSLECTVEGTSNPNLYWYRQAAGRGLQLLFYSVGIGQISSEVPQNLSASRPQDRQFILSSKKLLLSDSGFYLCAWKSWFDTGELFFGEGSRLTVL.

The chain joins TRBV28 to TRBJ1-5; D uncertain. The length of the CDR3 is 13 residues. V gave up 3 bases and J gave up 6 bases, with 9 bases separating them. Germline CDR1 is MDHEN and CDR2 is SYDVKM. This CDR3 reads CASSFRLIQPQHF. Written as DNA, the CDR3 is TGTGCCAGCAGTTTTAGACTCATTCAGCCCCAGCATTTT.

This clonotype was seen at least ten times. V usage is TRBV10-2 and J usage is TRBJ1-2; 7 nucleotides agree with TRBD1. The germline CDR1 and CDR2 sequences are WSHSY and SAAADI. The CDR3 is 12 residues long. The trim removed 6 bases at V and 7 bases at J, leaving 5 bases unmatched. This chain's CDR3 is CASRQGSGGYTF. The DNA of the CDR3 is TGCGCCAGCAGACAGGGGAGTGGTGGCTACACCTTC.

In nucleotides, the CDR3 is TGCGCCAGCACCCTCTCCGGCGGGAACTATGGCTACACCTTC. Translation gives CASTLSGGNYGYTF. V gene TRBV10-2 combines with J gene TRBJ1-2; D is uncertain. The length of the CDR3 is 14 residues. Germline V gives CDR1 WSHSY, CDR2 SAAADI. V was trimmed by 7 bases and J by 2 bases, leaving 14 bases between them.

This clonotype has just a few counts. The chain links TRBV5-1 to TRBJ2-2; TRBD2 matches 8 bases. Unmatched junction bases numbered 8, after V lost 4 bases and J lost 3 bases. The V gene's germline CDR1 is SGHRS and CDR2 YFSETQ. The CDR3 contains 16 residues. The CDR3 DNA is TGCGCCAGCAGCCGGAGCGGGGGCGGGGACACCGGGGAGCTGTTTTTT. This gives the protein CASSRSGGGDTGELFF.

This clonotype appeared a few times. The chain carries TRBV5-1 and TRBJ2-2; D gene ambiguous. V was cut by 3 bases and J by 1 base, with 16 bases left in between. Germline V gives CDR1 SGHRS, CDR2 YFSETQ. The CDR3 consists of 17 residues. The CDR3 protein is CASSSRVWAENTGELFF. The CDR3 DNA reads TGCGCCAGCAGCTCCCGCGTTTGGGCAGAGAACACCGGGGAGCTGTTTTTT.

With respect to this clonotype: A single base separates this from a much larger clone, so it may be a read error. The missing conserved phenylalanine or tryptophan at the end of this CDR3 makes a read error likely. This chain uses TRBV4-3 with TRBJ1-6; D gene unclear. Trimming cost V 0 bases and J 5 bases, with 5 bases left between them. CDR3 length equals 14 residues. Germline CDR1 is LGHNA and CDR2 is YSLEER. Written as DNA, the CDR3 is TGCGCCAGCAGCCAAGAAACGGATAATTCACCCCTCCACTAT. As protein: CASSQETDNSPLHY.

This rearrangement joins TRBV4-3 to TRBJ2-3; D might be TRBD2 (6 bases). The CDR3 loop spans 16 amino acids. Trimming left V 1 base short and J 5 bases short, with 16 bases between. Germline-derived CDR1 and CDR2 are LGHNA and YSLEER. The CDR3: CASSQVVSLRGDTQYF. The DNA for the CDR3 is TGCGCCAGCAGCCAAGTAGTGTCTCTGCGGGGAGATACGCAGTATTTT.

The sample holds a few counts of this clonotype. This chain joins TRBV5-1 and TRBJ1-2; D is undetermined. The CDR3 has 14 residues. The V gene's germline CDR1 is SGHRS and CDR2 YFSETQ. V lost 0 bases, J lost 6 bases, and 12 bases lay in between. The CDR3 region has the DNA TGCGCCAGCAGCTTGGATAGGCCCAGCGATGGCTACACCTTC. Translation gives CASSLDRPSDGYTF.

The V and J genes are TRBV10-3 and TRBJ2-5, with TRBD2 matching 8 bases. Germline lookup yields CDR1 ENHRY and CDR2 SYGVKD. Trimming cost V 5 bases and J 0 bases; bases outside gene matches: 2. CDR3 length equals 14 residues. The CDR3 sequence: CAISLAGNQETQYF. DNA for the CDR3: TGTGCCATCAGTCTAGCGGGTAACCAAGAGACCCAGTACTTC.

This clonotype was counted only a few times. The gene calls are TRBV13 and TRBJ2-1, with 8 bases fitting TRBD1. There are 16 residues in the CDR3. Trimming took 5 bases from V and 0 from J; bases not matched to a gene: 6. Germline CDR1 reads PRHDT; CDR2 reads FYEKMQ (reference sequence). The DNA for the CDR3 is TGTGCCAGCAGCCCGTCGACAGGGGACTCCTACAATGAGCAGTTCTTC. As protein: CASSPSTGDSYNEQFF.

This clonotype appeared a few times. For the CDR3, the DNA is TGTGCCAGCAGTCCCTTTGAGGGGTACGAGCAGTACTTC. Its protein product is CASSPFEGYEQYF. This rearrangement joins TRBV27 to TRBJ2-7; D could derive from TRBD1 or TRBD2 (5 bases each). The CDR3 contains 13 residues. V was pared by 5 bases and J by 4 bases, with 12 bases between. Germline V CDR1 and CDR2: MNHEY, SMNVEV (reference sequence).

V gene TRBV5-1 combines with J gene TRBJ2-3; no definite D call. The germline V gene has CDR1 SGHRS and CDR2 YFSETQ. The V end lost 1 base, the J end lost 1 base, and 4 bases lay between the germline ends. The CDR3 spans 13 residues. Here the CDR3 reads CASSLMGTDTQYF. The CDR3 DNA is TGCGCCAGCAGCTTGATGGGCACAGATACGCAGTATTTT. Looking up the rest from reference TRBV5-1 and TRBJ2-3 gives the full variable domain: KAGVTQTPRYLIKTRGQQVTLSCSPISGHRSVSWYQQTPGQGLQFLFEYFSETQRNKGNFPGRFSGRQFSNSRSEMNVSTLELGDSALYLCASSLMGTDTQYFGPGTRLTVL.

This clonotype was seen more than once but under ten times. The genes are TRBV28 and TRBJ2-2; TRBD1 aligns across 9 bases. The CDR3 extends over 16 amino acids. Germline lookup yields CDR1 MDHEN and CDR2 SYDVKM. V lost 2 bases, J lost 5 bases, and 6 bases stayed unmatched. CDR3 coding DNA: TGTGCCAGCAGTTTAACAGGGGGCGCGCAAACCGGGGAGCTGTTTTTT. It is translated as CASSLTGGAQTGELFF.

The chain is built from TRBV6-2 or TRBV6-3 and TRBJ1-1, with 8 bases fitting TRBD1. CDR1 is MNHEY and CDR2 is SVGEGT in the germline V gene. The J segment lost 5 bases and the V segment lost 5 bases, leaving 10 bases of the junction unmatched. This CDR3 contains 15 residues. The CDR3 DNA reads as TGTGCCAGCAGTCATGGGACAGGTCGGGGTACTGAAGCTTTCTTT. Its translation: CASSHGTGRGTEAFF.

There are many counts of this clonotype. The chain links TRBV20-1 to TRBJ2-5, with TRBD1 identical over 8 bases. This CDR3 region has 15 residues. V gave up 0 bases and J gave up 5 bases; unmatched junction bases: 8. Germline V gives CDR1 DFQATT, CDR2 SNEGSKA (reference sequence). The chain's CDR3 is CSARDRQGSLETQYF. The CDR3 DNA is TGCAGTGCTAGAGATCGACAGGGGAGCTTGGAGACCCAGTACTTC.

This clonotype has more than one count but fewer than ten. This chain's CDR3 is CASTAGEPGNTIYF. In DNA form, the CDR3 reads TGTGCCAGCACGGCAGGGGAGCCTGGAAACACCATATATTTT. The rearrangement links TRBV12-3 or TRBV12-4 to TRBJ1-3; possibly TRBD1 for D (6 bases). The length of the CDR3 is 14 residues. Trimming removed 7 bases at V and 2 bases at J, with 12 bases between.